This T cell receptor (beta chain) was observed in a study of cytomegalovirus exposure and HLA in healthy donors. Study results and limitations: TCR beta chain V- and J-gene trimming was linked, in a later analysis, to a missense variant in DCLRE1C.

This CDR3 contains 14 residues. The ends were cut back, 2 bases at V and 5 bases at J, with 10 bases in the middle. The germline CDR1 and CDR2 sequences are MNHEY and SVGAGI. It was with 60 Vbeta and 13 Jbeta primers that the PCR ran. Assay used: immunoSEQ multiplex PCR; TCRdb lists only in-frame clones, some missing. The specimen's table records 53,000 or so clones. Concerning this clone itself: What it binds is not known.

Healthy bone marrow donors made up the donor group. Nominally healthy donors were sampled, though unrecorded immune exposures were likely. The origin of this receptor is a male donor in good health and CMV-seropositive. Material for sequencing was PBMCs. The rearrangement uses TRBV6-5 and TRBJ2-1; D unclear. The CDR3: CASSYTSTDNEQFF. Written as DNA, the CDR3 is TGTGCCAGCAGTTACACCTCAACTGACAATGAGCAGTTCTTC.